This is a list of T cell receptor beta chains from one sample in a study of cytomegalovirus exposure and HLA in healthy donors. Repertoires were generated with immunoSEQ multiplex PCR, while TCRdb's copy carries only in-frame clones and drops some. Seen here are about 140,000 clones, around 73% observed once, and the top ten hold 1.5% to 2%. The sequencing input was PBMCs. The receptors shown here come from a female donor in good health and CMV-seronegative. Each CDR3 is given with its conserved first and last residue. A D gene is named only where the DNA matches it firmly. For some rows the clone size is stated as once, few or many, or as a class when expanded; others skip it.

clone_size: NA
cdr3_length: 13
v_call: TRBV9
j_call: TRBJ1-2
d_call: NA
cdr3_aa: CASSVDSNYGYTF
cdr3_nt: TGTGCCAGCAGCGTAGATTCGAACTATGGCTACACCTTC

clone_size: NA
cdr3_length: 13
v_call: TRBV29-1
j_call: TRBJ1-1
d_call: NA
cdr3_aa: CSVDSPGITEAFF
cdr3_nt: TGCAGCGTTGATTCGCCAGGGATTACTGAAGCTTTCTTT

clone_size: NA
cdr3_length: 15
v_call: TRBV27
j_call: TRBJ1-6
d_call: TRBD1
cdr3_aa: CASNLSTGGNSPLHF
cdr3_nt: TGTGCCAGCAATCTCTCGACAGGGGGTAATTCACCCCTCCACTTT

clone_size: once
cdr3_length: 13
v_call: TRBV11-2
j_call: TRBJ1-6
d_call: NA
cdr3_aa: CASSLETVQPLHF
cdr3_nt: TGTGCCAGCAGCTTAGAGACAGTTCAACCCCTCCACTTT

clone_size: NA
cdr3_length: 13
v_call: TRBV19
j_call: TRBJ2-7
d_call: TRBD1
cdr3_aa: CASSPGQVYEQYF
cdr3_nt: TGTGCCAGTAGCCCGGGACAGGTGTACGAGCAGTACTTC

clone_size: few
cdr3_length: 15
v_call: TRBV11-2
j_call: TRBJ1-5
d_call: NA
cdr3_aa: CASSLTPDSSQPQHF
cdr3_nt: TGTGCCAGCAGCCTCACCCCAGACAGTAGTCAGCCCCAGCATTTT

clone_size: NA
cdr3_length: 13
v_call: TRBV7-2
j_call: TRBJ2-7
d_call: NA
cdr3_aa: CASSHKNRDWEYF
cdr3_nt: TGTGCCAGCAGCCATAAAAACAGGGATTGGGAGTACTTC

clone_size: few
cdr3_length: 13
v_call: TRBV6-1
j_call: TRBJ1-5
d_call: NA
cdr3_aa: CASSQTRSQPQHF
cdr3_nt: TGTGCCAGCAGTCAAACCAGATCCCAGCCCCAGCATTTT

clone_size: NA
cdr3_length: 15
v_call: TRBV6-4
j_call: TRBJ2-2
d_call: TRBD2
cdr3_aa: CASRRAGEGTGELFF
cdr3_nt: TGTGCCAGCAGGCGAGCGGGAGAGGGAACCGGGGAGCTGTTTTTT

clone_size: NA
cdr3_length: 13
v_call: TRBV7-9
j_call: TRBJ2-7
d_call: NA
cdr3_aa: CASSLEDRREQYF
cdr3_nt: TGTGCCAGCAGCTTAGAAGACAGGAGGGAGCAGTACTTC

clone_size: NA
cdr3_length: 15
v_call: TRBV9
j_call: TRBJ1-2
d_call: NA
cdr3_aa: CASSVAQQGRYGYTF
cdr3_nt: TGTGCCAGCAGCGTAGCTCAACAGGGTCGCTATGGCTACACCTTC

clone_size: NA
cdr3_length: 16
v_call: TRBV7-9
j_call: TRBJ2-1
d_call: TRBD2
cdr3_aa: CASSPSYGRAINEQFF
cdr3_nt: TGTGCCAGCAGCCCCTCTTATGGGAGGGCGATCAATGAGCAGTTCTTC

clone_size: NA
cdr3_length: 13
v_call: TRBV29-1
j_call: TRBJ1-3
d_call: NA
cdr3_aa: CSVLKSSGNTIYF
cdr3_nt: TGCAGCGTTCTCAAGAGCTCTGGAAACACCATATATTTT

clone_size: NA
cdr3_length: 15
v_call: TRBV2
j_call: TRBJ1-2
d_call: TRBD1
cdr3_aa: CASSAEQGAFSGYTF
cdr3_nt: TGTGCCAGCAGTGCCGAACAGGGGGCGTTCAGTGGCTACACCTTC

clone_size: NA
cdr3_length: 15
v_call: TRBV5-1
j_call: TRBJ2-3
d_call: NA
cdr3_aa: CASSFLPVSTDTQYF
cdr3_nt: TGCGCCAGCAGCTTCCTTCCAGTTAGCACAGATACGCAGTATTTT

clone_size: NA
cdr3_length: 16
v_call: TRBV21-1
j_call: TRBJ1-6
d_call: NA
cdr3_aa: CASSKGRDRRDSPLHF
cdr3_nt: TGTGCCAGCAGCAAAGGGAGGGACAGAAGAGATTCACCCCTCCACTTT

clone_size: NA
cdr3_length: 13
v_call: TRBV5-6
j_call: TRBJ1-5
d_call: NA
cdr3_aa: CASTTGGNQPQHF
cdr3_nt: TGTGCCAGCACCACGGGGGGCAATCAGCCCCAGCATTTT

clone_size: few
cdr3_length: 15
v_call: TRBV19
j_call: TRBJ1-1
d_call: TRBD1
cdr3_aa: CASSQTGARNTEAFF
cdr3_nt: TGTGCCAGTAGCCAGACAGGGGCCCGGAACACTGAAGCTTTCTTT

clone_size: NA
cdr3_length: 14
v_call: TRBV29-1
j_call: TRBJ1-1
d_call: TRBD1
cdr3_aa: CSARQGAYLTEAFF
cdr3_nt: TGCAGCGCCCGACAGGGGGCCTATCTGACTGAAGCTTTCTTT

clone_size: NA
cdr3_length: 14
v_call: TRBV19
j_call: TRBJ1-2
d_call: TRBD1
cdr3_aa: CASSIPGQYYGYTF
cdr3_nt: TGTGCCAGTAGTATACCGGGACAGTACTATGGCTACACCTTC

clone_size: NA
cdr3_length: 18
v_call: TRBV19
j_call: TRBJ2-3
d_call: TRBD2
cdr3_aa: CASSIVGAGGRDTDTQYF
cdr3_nt: TGTGCCAGTAGTATAGTAGGAGCGGGGGGTCGGGACACAGATACGCAGTATTTT

clone_size: NA
cdr3_length: 16
v_call: TRBV28
j_call: TRBJ2-3
d_call: NA
cdr3_aa: CASSGSLGKSTDTQYF
cdr3_nt: TGTGCCAGCAGTGGGTCGCTCGGGAAAAGCACAGATACGCAGTATTTT

clone_size: few
cdr3_length: 13
v_call: TRBV10-3
j_call: TRBJ2-7
d_call: TRBD2
cdr3_aa: CAIALAGVYEQYF
cdr3_nt: TGTGCCATTGCATTAGCGGGAGTCTACGAGCAGTACTTC

clone_size: NA
cdr3_length: 14
v_call: TRBV5-1
j_call: TRBJ1-2
d_call: TRBD1
cdr3_aa: CASSQARDSYGYTF
cdr3_nt: TGCGCCAGCAGCCAGGCAAGGGACAGCTATGGCTACACCTTC

clone_size: NA
cdr3_length: 13
v_call: TRBV11-2
j_call: TRBJ2-7
d_call: NA
cdr3_aa: CASSLSGTYEQYF
cdr3_nt: TGTGCCAGCAGCTTATCCGGGACCTACGAGCAGTACTTC

clone_size: NA
cdr3_length: 14
v_call: TRBV30
j_call: TRBJ1-1
d_call: NA
cdr3_aa: CAWKKVGPSTEAFF
cdr3_nt: TGTGCCTGGAAGAAGGTTGGGCCTTCCACTGAAGCTTTCTTT

clone_size: NA
cdr3_length: 13
v_call: TRBV6-4
j_call: TRBJ2-3
d_call: NA
cdr3_aa: CASSRTSTDTQYF
cdr3_nt: TGTGCCAGCAGCCGGACAAGCACAGATACGCAGTATTTT

clone_size: NA
cdr3_length: 14
v_call: TRBV19
j_call: TRBJ1-1
d_call: NA
cdr3_aa: CASSVQGLYTEAFF
cdr3_nt: TGTGCCAGTAGTGTACAGGGTCTCTACACTGAAGCTTTCTTT

clone_size: NA
cdr3_length: 13
v_call: TRBV10-1
j_call: TRBJ2-3
d_call: NA
cdr3_aa: CASSEPGPDTQYF
cdr3_nt: TGCGCCAGCAGTGAGCCAGGGCCAGATACGCAGTATTTT

clone_size: NA
cdr3_length: 12
v_call: TRBV7-9
j_call: TRBJ2-5
d_call: TRBD2
cdr3_aa: CSSEREWETQYF
cdr3_nt: TGTTCCTCGGAGCGGGAGTGGGAGACCCAGTACTTC

clone_size: NA
cdr3_length: 16
v_call: TRBV19
j_call: TRBJ1-1
d_call: NA
cdr3_aa: CASSIFGGAENTEAFF
cdr3_nt: TGTGCCAGTAGTATTTTCGGGGGTGCGGAGAACACTGAAGCTTTCTTT

clone_size: NA
cdr3_length: 15
v_call: TRBV27
j_call: TRBJ2-5
d_call: TRBD2
cdr3_aa: CASSRWAGGEETQYF
cdr3_nt: TGTGCCAGCAGCCGTTGGGCGGGGGGAGAAGAGACCCAGTACTTC

clone_size: once
cdr3_length: 16
v_call: TRBV5-6
j_call: TRBJ2-2
d_call: TRBD1
cdr3_aa: CASSSTGGGFTGELFF
cdr3_nt: TGTGCCAGCAGCTCTACAGGGGGCGGCTTTACCGGGGAGCTGTTTTTT

clone_size: NA
cdr3_length: 19
v_call: TRBV5-6
j_call: TRBJ1-1
d_call: NA
cdr3_aa: CASSQYWAQVMLMNTEAFF
cdr3_nt: TGTGCCAGCAGCCAGTATTGGGCACAAGTAATGTTGATGAACACTGAAGCTTTCTTT